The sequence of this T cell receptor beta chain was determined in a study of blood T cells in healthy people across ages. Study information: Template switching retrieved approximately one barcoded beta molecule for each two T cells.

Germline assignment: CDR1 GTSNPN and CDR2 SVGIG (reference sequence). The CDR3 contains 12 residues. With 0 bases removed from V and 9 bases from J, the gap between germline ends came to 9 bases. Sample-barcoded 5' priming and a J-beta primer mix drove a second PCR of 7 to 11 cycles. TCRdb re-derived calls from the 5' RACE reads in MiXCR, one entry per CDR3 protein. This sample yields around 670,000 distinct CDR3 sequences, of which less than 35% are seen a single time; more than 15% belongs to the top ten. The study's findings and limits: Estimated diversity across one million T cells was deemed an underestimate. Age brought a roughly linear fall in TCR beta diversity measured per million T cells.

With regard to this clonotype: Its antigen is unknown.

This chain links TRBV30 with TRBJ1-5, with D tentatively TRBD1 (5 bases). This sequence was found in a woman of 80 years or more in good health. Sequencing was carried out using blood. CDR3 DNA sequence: TGTGCCTGGAGTGTACTTCAGGGGCCCCAGCATTTT. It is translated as CAWSVLQGPQHF.